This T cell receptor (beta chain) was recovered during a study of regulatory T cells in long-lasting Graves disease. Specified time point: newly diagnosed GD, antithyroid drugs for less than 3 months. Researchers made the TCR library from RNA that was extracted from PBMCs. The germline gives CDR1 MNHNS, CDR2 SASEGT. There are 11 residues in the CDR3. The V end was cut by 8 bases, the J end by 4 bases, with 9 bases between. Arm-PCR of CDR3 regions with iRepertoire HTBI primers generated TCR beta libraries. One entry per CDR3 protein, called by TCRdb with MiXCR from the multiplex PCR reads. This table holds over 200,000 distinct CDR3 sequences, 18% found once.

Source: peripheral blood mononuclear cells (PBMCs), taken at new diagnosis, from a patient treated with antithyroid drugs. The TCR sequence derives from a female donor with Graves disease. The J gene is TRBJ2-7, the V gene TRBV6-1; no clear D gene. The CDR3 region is CASARLYEQYF. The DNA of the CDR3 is TGTGCCAGCGCCCGACTGTACGAGCAGTACTTC.